This T cell receptor (beta chain) stems from a study of blood T cells in healthy people across ages. With a J-beta primer mix and a sample-barcoded 5' primer, a second PCR ran roughly 6 to 11 cycles. TCRdb itself ran the 5' RACE reads through MiXCR, one entry per CDR3 protein. The top ten clones hold around 0.75% of a sample with more than 900,000 distinct CDR3 sequences, about 23% of them seen once. This clonotype was observed a handful of times. Germline lookup yields CDR1 LGHNA and CDR2 YNFKEQ. The V and J ends lost 0 bases and 8 bases respectively, with 7 bases between them. The CDR3 is made up of 12 amino acids. These data also featured in a second study, about T cells of mothers and their children.

The rearrangement joins TRBV4-2 to TRBJ1-1; D gene uncertain. This clonotype was sampled from a girl aged 2-9 years in good health. Sequenced sample: blood. CDR3 nucleotide sequence: TGTGCCAGCAGCCAAGATCAAGAGGAAGCTTTCTTT. Translated: CASSQDQEEAFF.